The 21 T cell receptor beta chains below were found in one sample sequenced in a study of blood T cells in healthy people across ages. Primed by a sample-barcoded 5' primer and a J-beta primer mix, a second PCR proceeded for about 7 to 12 cycles. TCRdb independently ran MiXCR on the 5' RACE reads; one entry per CDR3 protein. The data show approximately 800,000 distinct CDR3 sequences, with 46% seen just once and 15% to 20% held by the top ten. Sequenced input: blood. Source of these receptors: a man older than 75 in good health.

Here the CDR3 reads CASSFSGRAREQYF. The CDR3 DNA follows: TGTGCCAGCAGTTTTTCGGGGAGGGCCCGCGAGCAGTACTTC. The chain uses TRBV27 and TRBJ2-5, with TRBD2 identical over 7 bases. TRBJ2-7 explains the end of the DNA better; the J call may be wrong. This CDR3 contains 14 residues. The germline CDR1 and CDR2 sequences are MNHEY and SMNVEV (reference sequence).

V is TRBV7-3 and J is TRBJ2-7, with TRBD2 matching over 10 bases. Gene TRBJ2-5 matches the end of the DNA better, so the J call may be wrong. The CDR3 has 16 amino acids. Germline values: CDR1 SGHTA, CDR2 FQGTGA. The CDR3 reads CASSLSVAGGWETQYF. Here the CDR3 DNA reads TGTGCCAGCAGCTTAAGTGTAGCGGGAGGATGGGAGACCCAGTACTTC.

The V and J genes are TRBV7-2 and TRBJ2-3; TRBD2 aligns across 7 bases. The CDR3 extends over 16 amino acids. V dropped 1 base and J dropped 4; count of bases not matched to a gene: 8. Germline CDR1 SGHTA, CDR2 FQGNSA. DNA for the CDR3: TGTGCCAGCAGCTTAGTCCCCACGGGAGGCGCAGATACGCAGTATTTT. Protein: CASSLVPTGGADTQYF.

V usage is TRBV20-1 and J usage is TRBJ2-7, with D perhaps TRBD1 (6 bases). The DNA end is more similar to TRBJ2-5, so the J call may be wrong. Germline CDR1 DFQATT, CDR2 SNEGSKA (reference sequence). This CDR3 is built from 15 residues. DNA for the CDR3: TGCAGTGCTAGTCGCCCGGGAACTAGGGGGGAGACCCAGTACTTC. Residues: CSASRPGTRGETQYF.

This clonotype has just one count. The rearrangement links TRBV12-3 or TRBV12-4 to TRBJ2-5; D is unclear. The germline V and J ends were trimmed by 3 bases and 11 bases, with 19 bases remaining between them. The CDR3 has 14 residues. CDR3 DNA: TGTGCCAGCAGTTTCGGCGATTGGGCCAATGAGCAGTACTTC. Translating gives CASSFGDWANEQYF.

This rearrangement joins TRBV6-6 to TRBJ2-7, with a weak D call TRBD1 (5 bases). The CDR3 is 12 residues long. V gave up 6 bases and J gave up 4 bases, with 10 bases separating them. Germline-derived CDR1 and CDR2 are MNHNY and SVGAGI (reference sequence). The CDR3 reads CASRPQGYEQYF. CDR3 DNA: TGTGCCAGCAGACCCCAGGGTTACGAGCAGTACTTC.

The chain employs TRBV12-3 or TRBV12-4 and TRBJ2-2; TRBD1 aligns across 7 bases. The CDR3 is 14 residues long. J gave up 7 bases and V 9 bases, and 11 bases lay outside the gene matches. As DNA, the CDR3 is TGTGCCAGTAGTGTGACAGGGTTCAACGGGGAGCTGTTTTTT. Translating gives CASSVTGFNGELFF.

This CDR3 is CASSLLRQGDYEKLFF. For the CDR3, the DNA is TGTGCCAGCAGTTTATTAAGACAGGGTGATTACGAAAAACTGTTTTTT. The gene calls are TRBV28 and TRBJ1-4; TRBD1 matches at 7 bases. Germline V gene data show CDR1 as MDHEN and CDR2 as SYDVKM. The CDR3 covers 16 residues. With 1 base clipped from V and 8 bases from J, the junction kept 10 bases outside the gene matches.

The rearrangement uses TRBV20-1 and TRBJ2-7; TRBD1 aligns across 9 bases. From germline, CDR1 is DFQATT and CDR2 SNEGSKA (reference sequence). There are 16 residues in the CDR3. V lost 3 bases to trimming and J lost 2 bases; unmatched junction nucleotides: 11. In DNA, the CDR3 is TGCAGTGCTAGGTGGATCCGGGACAGGGCAACCTACGAGCAGTACTTC. It translates to CSARWIRDRATYEQYF.

The chain recombines TRBV29-1 with TRBJ2-3, with 8 bases identical to TRBD2. The CDR3 is 15 residues long. With 5 bases clipped from V and 2 bases from J, the junction kept 9 bases outside the gene matches. The germline gives CDR1 SQVTM, CDR2 ANQGSEA. CDR3 protein: CSVILLAELTDTQYF. For the CDR3, the DNA is TGCAGCGTTATTCTACTAGCGGAGCTCACAGATACGCAGTATTTT.

This clonotype was seen once. This chain links TRBV7-9 with TRBJ2-5; 7 bases map to TRBD2. Trimming removed 6 bases from V and 0 bases from J; junction bases left unmatched: 7. The CDR3 sequence is 15 residues long. The germline V gene has CDR1 SEHNR and CDR2 FQNEAQ (reference sequence). CDR3 region: CASSPGTTNQETQYF. The DNA for the CDR3 is TGTGCCAGCAGTCCCGGGACTACTAACCAAGAGACCCAGTACTTC.

This clonotype was detected only a few times. V gene TRBV10-3 combines with J gene TRBJ1-1, with D maybe TRBD1 (5 bases). The V end was cut by 4 bases, the J end by 3 bases, with 9 bases between. The CDR3 loop spans 13 amino acids. Germline lookup yields CDR1 ENHRY and CDR2 SYGVKD. The CDR3 DNA sequence: TGTGCCATCAGTGTCGGGGGGGACACTGAAGCTTTCTTT. This gives the protein CAISVGGDTEAFF.

This clonotype has just a few counts. The genes are TRBV20-1 and TRBJ2-1; D unclear. This CDR3 has 12 residues. Looked up from germline, CDR1 is DFQATT and CDR2 is SNEGSKA (reference sequence). Trimming pared 7 bases from V and 6 bases from J, leaving 13 bases between. CDR3 bases: TGCAGTGTGCGGTGGGTCGGCAATGAGCAGTTCTTC. This sequence encodes CSVRWVGNEQFF.

The chain uses TRBV12-3 or TRBV12-4 and TRBJ2-1, with 14 bases aligning to TRBD2. The CDR3 sequence is 15 residues long. J gave up 7 bases and V 6 bases, and 5 bases lay outside the gene matches. CDR3 residues: CASRPGLAGDNEQFF. The CDR3 DNA is TGTGCCAGCAGACCGGGACTAGCGGGAGATAATGAGCAGTTCTTC.

This clonotype was seen a handful of times. The J gene is TRBJ2-5, the V gene TRBV14; no reliable D call. Germline CDR1 reads SGHDN; CDR2 reads FVKESK. The V end lost 0 bases, the J end lost 5 bases, and 13 bases lay between the germline ends. The CDR3 runs 15 residues. CDR3 residues: CASSQDPWIEETQYF. DNA for the CDR3: TGTGCCAGCAGCCAAGACCCCTGGATTGAGGAGACCCAGTACTTC.

On this clonotype itself: At one end, the junction sequence differs from germline, possibly due to a read error. V and J are TRBV5-1 and TRBJ2-5; D gene ambiguous. Germline values: CDR1 SGHRS, CDR2 YFSETQ. The CDR3 extends over 13 amino acids. This chain's CDR3 is CAGSLRPDETQYF. CDR3 coding DNA: TGCGCCGGCAGCTTGAGGCCCGATGAGACCCAGTACTTC.

Only a few counts were recorded for this clonotype. This chain's CDR3 is CASKPGLQTYEQYF. For the CDR3, the DNA is TGCGCCAGTAAGCCGGGACTACAAACCTACGAGCAGTACTTC. This rearrangement joins TRBV5-1 to TRBJ2-7, with 7 bases aligning to TRBD2. V dropped 8 bases and J dropped 2; count of bases not matched to a gene: 10. The CDR3 is made up of 14 amino acids. Germline V gene data show CDR1 as SGHRS and CDR2 as YFSETQ.

J is TRBJ2-5 and V is TRBV4-1, with D possibly matching TRBD2 (6 bases). This CDR3 has 14 residues. Germline V gene data show CDR1 as MGHRA and CDR2 as YSYEKL. V was trimmed by 4 bases and J by 5 bases, leaving 14 bases between them. This CDR3 reads CASSPSWGEETQYF. As DNA, the CDR3 is TGCGCCAGCAGCCCCTCCTGGGGGGAGGAGACCCAGTACTTC.

This sequence joins TRBV24-1 and TRBJ2-1, with 11 bases aligning to TRBD2. V shed 10 bases, J shed 7 bases, and the junction held 17 bases outside the gene matches. CDR1 and CDR2 (germline): KGHDR, SFDVKD. CDR3 length equals 17 residues. DNA of the CDR3: TGTGCCACGGTCGTCCCATCTATAGCGGGAGGGCAGAATGAGCAGTTCTTC. This encodes CATVVPSIAGGQNEQFF.

The J gene is TRBJ2-2, the V gene TRBV9; D is undetermined. The V gene's germline CDR1 is SGDLS and CDR2 YYNGEE. The CDR3 is made up of 14 amino acids. Trimming removed 0 bases from V and 2 bases from J, with 5 bases in between. CDR3 amino acids: CASSVVSNTGELFF. The CDR3 nucleotides read TGTGCCAGCAGCGTAGTATCTAACACCGGGGAGCTGTTTTTT.

Of note for this clonotype: This may stem from a read error, because a much larger clone lies one nucleotide away. The chain links TRBV5-5 to TRBJ2-7; 11 bases map to TRBD1. The CDR3 is made up of 15 amino acids. CDR1 is SGHKS and CDR2 is YYEKEE in the germline V gene (reference sequence). Trimming cost V 3 bases and J 7 bases; bases outside gene matches: 9. Here the CDR3 DNA reads TGTGCCAGCAGCTGGGGACAGGGGGAAGGGAATGAGCAGTACTTC. It encodes CASSWGQGEGNEQYF.